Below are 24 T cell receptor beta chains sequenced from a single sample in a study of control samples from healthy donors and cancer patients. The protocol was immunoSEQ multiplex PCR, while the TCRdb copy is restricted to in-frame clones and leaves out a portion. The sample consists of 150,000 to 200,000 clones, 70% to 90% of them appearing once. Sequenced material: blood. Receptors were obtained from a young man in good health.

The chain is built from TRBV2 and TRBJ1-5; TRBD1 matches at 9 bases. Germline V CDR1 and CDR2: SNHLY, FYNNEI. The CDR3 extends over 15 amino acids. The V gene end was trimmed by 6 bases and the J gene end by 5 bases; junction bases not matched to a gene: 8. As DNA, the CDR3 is TGTGCCAGCAGAGCCGGGACAGGGTATGATCAGCCCCAGCATTTT. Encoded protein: CASRAGTGYDQPQHF. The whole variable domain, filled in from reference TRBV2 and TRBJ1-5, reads EPEVTQTPSHQVTQMGQEVILRCVPISNHLYFYWYRQILGQKVEFLVSFYNNEISEKSEIFDDQFSVERPDGSNFTLKIRSTKLEDSAMYFCASRAGTGYDQPQHFGDGTRLSIL.

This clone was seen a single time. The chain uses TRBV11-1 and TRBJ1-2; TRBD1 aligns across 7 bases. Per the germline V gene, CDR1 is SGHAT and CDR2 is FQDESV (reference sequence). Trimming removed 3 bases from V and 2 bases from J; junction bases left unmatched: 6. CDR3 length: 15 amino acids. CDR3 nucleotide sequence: TGTGCCAGCAGCTTTAAGGGCAGGGGGAACTATGGCTACACCTTC. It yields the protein CASSFKGRGNYGYTF.

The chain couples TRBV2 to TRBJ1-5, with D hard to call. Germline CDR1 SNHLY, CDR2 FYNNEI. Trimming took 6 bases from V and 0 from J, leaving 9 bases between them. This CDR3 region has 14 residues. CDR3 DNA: TGTGCCAGCAGCGAGATGTATAGCAATCAGCCCCAGCATTTT. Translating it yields CASSEMYSNQPQHF.

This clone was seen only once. The CDR3 coding sequence is TGTGCCAGCAGCAGGGACAGACAAGAGACCCAGTACTTC. This gives the protein CASSRDRQETQYF. V usage is TRBV7-8 and J usage is TRBJ2-5; 7 bases agree with TRBD1. The length of the CDR3 is 13 residues. The junction had 2 bases not matched to a gene; V was cut back by 5 bases and J by 2 bases. Germline V CDR1 and CDR2: SGHVS, FQNEAQ.

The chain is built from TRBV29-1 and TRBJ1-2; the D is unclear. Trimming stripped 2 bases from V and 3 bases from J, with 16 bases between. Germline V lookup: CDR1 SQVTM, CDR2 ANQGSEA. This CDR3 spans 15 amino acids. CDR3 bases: TGCAGCGTTGAACGAGGGAGCATCAGCGACTATGGCTACACCTTC. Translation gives CSVERGSISDYGYTF.

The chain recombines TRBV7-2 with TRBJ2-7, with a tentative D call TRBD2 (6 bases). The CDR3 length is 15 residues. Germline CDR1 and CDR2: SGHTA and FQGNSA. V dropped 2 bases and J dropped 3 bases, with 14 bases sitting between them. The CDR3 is CASSLIRGGDYEQYF. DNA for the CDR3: TGTGCCAGCAGCTTAATTCGCGGCGGGGACTACGAGCAGTACTTC.

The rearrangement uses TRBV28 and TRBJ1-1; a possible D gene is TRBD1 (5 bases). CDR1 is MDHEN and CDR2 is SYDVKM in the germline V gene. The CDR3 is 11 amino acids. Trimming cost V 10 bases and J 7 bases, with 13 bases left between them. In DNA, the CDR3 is TGTGCCAACTCCCTCCAGGGTGAAGCTTTCTTT. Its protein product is CANSLQGEAFF.

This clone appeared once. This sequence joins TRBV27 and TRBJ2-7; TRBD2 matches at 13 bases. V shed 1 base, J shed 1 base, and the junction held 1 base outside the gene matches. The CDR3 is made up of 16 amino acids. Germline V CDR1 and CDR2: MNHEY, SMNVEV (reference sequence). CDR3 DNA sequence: TGTGCCAGCAGTTTATGGACTAGCGGGGGTTCCTACGAGCAGTACTTC. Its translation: CASSLWTSGGSYEQYF.

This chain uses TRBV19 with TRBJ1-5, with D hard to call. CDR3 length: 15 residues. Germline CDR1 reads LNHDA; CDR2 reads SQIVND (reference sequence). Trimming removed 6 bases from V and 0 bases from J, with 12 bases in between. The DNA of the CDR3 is TGTGCCAGTAGACCTGGAGACTATAGCAATCAGCCCCAGCATTTT. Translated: CASRPGDYSNQPQHF.

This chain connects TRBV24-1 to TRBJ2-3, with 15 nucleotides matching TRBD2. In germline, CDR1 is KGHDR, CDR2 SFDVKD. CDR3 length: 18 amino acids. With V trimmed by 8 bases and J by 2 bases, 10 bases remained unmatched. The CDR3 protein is CATNRPGLAGGDTDTQYF. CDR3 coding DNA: TGTGCCACCAATCGACCGGGACTAGCGGGAGGCGACACAGATACGCAGTATTTT.

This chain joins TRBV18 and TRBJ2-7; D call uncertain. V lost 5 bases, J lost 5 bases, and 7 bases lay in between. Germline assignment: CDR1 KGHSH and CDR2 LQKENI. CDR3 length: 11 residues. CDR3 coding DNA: TGTGCCAGCTCAGTATCGGACGAGCAGTACTTC. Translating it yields CASSVSDEQYF.

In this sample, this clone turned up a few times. The CDR3: CASRHLLGGGETQYF. The CDR3 DNA reads TGTGCCAGCAGGCACCTCCTAGGGGGCGGGGAGACCCAGTACTTC. The V call is TRBV28, the J call TRBJ2-5; 7 nucleotides agree with TRBD1. Trimming removed 6 bases from V and 5 bases from J; junction bases left unmatched: 12. Germline V gives CDR1 MDHEN, CDR2 SYDVKM. The CDR3 sequence is 15 residues long.

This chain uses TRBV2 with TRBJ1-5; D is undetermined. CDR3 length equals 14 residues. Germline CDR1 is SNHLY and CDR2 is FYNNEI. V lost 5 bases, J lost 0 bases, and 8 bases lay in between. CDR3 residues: CASSLRYSNQPQHF. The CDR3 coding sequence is TGTGCCAGCAGTTTGCGATATAGCAATCAGCCCCAGCATTTT.

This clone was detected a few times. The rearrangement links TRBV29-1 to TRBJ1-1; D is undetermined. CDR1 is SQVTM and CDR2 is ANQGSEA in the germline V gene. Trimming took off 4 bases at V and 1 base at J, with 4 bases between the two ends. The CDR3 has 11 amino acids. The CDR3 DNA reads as TGCAGCGTTGGTGCGAACACTGAAGCTTTCTTT. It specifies CSVGANTEAFF.

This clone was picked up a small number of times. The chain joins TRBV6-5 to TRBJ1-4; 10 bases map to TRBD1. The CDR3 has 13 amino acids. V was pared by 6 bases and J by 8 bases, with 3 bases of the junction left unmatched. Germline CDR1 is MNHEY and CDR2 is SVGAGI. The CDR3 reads CASRGTGVEKLFF. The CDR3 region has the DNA TGTGCCAGCAGGGGGACAGGGGTAGAAAAACTGTTTTTT.

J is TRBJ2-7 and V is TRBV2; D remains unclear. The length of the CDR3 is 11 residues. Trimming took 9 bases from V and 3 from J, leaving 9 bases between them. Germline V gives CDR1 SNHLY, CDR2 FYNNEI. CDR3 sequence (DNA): TGTGCCAGTCGGATTCTCTACGAGCAGTACTTC. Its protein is CASRILYEQYF.

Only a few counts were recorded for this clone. The CDR3 sequence is CASSVPIRDDRRNQPQHF. CDR3 coding DNA: TGTGCCAGCAGTGTACCCATCAGGGACGATAGGCGAAATCAGCCCCAGCATTTT. The gene calls are TRBV2 and TRBJ1-5, with D possibly TRBD1 on 5 matching bases. The V and J ends lost 4 bases and 4 bases respectively, with 23 bases between them. This CDR3 spans 18 amino acids. The germline CDR1 and CDR2 sequences are SNHLY and FYNNEI.

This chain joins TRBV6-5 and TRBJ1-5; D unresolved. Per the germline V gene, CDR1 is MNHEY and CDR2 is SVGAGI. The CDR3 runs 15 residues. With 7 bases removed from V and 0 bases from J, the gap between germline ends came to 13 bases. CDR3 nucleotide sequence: TGTGCCAGCATAGACATCTCCTATAGCAATCAGCCCCAGCATTTT. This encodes CASIDISYSNQPQHF.

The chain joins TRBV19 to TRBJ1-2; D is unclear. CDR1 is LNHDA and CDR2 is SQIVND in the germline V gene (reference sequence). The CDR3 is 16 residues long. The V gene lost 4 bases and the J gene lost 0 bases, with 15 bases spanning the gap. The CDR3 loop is CASSTSRGLANYGYTF. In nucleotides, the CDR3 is TGTGCCAGTAGTACCTCTCGAGGTCTGGCTAACTATGGCTACACCTTC.

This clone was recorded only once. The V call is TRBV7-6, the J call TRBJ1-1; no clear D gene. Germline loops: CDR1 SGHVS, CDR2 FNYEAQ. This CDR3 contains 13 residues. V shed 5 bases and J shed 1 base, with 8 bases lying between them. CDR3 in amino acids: CASSPDPNTEAFF. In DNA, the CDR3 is TGTGCCAGCAGCCCCGACCCGAACACTGAAGCTTTCTTT.

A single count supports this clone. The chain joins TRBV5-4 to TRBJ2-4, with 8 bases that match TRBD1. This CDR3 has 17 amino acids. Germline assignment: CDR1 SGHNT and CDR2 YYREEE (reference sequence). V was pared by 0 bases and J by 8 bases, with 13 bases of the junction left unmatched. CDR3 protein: CASSLAGTGEPRYIQYF. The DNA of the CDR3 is TGTGCCAGCAGCTTGGCGGGGACAGGCGAGCCAAGGTACATTCAGTACTTC.

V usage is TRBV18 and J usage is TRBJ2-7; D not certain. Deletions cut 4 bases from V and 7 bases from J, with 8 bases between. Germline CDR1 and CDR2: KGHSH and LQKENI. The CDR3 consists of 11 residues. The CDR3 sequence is CASSQALEQYF. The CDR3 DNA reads TGTGCCAGCTCACAGGCCCTGGAGCAGTACTTC.

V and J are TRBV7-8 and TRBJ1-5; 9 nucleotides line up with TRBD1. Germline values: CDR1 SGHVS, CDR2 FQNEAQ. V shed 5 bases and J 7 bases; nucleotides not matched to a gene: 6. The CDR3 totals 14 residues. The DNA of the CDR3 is TGTGCCAGCAGCGATACAGGGGGCGCGCAGCCCCAGCATTTT. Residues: CASSDTGGAQPQHF.

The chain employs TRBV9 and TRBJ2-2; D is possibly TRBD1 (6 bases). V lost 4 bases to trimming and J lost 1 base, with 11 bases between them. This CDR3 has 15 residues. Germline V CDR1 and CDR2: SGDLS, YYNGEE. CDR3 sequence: CASSPPGQNTGELFF. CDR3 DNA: TGTGCCAGCAGCCCACCGGGACAGAACACCGGGGAGCTGTTTTTT.